Listed below are T cell receptor beta chains from one sample, sequenced in a study of T-cell memory formation after mild COVID-19. TCRdb ran MiXCR on the 5' RACE reads and lists one entry per CDR3 protein. The repertoire holds hundreds of thousands of distinct CDR3 sequences, with roughly a fifth as singletons. Input material: PBMCs or a T cell subset sorted from them (not recorded which). The receptors derive from a man aged 18-30 years who had mild COVID-19 (a few samples of this study predate the infection). Cell type and time point are not known. The CDR3 runs from the conserved cysteine through the conserved F or W. D genes are given only for firm matches. Only part of the rows carry a size: once, few, many, or a class if the clone is expanded.

length,V,J,size,D,CDR3,DNA
15,TRBV6-1,TRBJ1-6,many,TRBD1,CASSGTGGKNSPLHF,TGTGCCAGCAGTGGGACAGGGGGCAAGAATTCACCCCTCCACTTT
15,TRBV6-5,TRBJ2-2,NA,NA,CASSFRDDYTGELIF,TGTGCCAGCAGTTTCAGGGACGATTACACCGGGGAGCTGATTTTT
13,TRBV11-1,TRBJ2-3,few,NA,CASSPDRSDTQYF,TGTGCCAGCAGCCCCGACAGATCAGATACGCAGTATTTT
15,TRBV9,TRBJ2-3,NA,TRBD2,CASSVSWLAVDTQYF,TGTGCCAGCAGCGTATCTTGGCTAGCGGTAGATACGCAGTATTTT
16,TRBV20-1,TRBJ2-5,few,NA,CSARVYPGEGEETQYF,TGCAGTGCTAGAGTCTACCCAGGGGAAGGTGAAGAGACCCAGTACTTC
13,TRBV2,TRBJ2-7,few,TRBD1,CASIYDRGNEQYF,TGTGCCAGCATCTACGACAGGGGGAACGAGCAGTACTTC
16,TRBV5-4,TRBJ2-4,few,NA,CASSLDGPLAKNIQYF,TGTGCCAGCAGCTTGGACGGACCTCTAGCCAAAAACATTCAGTACTTC
14,TRBV27,TRBJ1-2,many,NA,CASSLNDGQYGYTF,TGTGCCAGCAGTTTAAACGACGGACAGTATGGCTACACCTTC
18,TRBV19,TRBJ2-1,NA,NA,CASSIDESPGHVRNEQFF,TGTGCCAGTAGTATAGACGAAAGTCCGGGACACGTTCGCAATGAGCAGTTCTTC
14,TRBV7-2,TRBJ2-5,many,TRBD2,CASSLGTSRETQYF,TGTGCCAGCAGCCTCGGGACTAGCAGAGAGACCCAGTACTTC
15,TRBV4-3,TRBJ2-3,few,TRBD2,CASSQDQRGGDTQYF,TGCGCCAGCAGCCAAGATCAGCGGGGGGGCGATACGCAGTATTTT
16,TRBV7-2,TRBJ1-3,few,NA,CASSLVDILSGNTIYF,TGTGCCAGCAGCTTAGTGGACATCCTCTCTGGAAACACCATATATTTT
14,TRBV20-1,TRBJ1-2,few,NA,CSARDVQEQRGYTF,TGCAGTGCTAGAGATGTCCAGGAGCAAAGGGGCTACACCTTC
15,TRBV28,TRBJ2-3,few,TRBD2,CASSLVAGHRDTQYF,TGTGCCAGCAGTTTGGTAGCGGGGCACAGAGATACGCAGTATTTT
16,TRBV2,TRBJ2-3,NA,TRBD1,CASSEADRGETDTQYF,TGTGCCAGCAGTGAAGCGGACAGGGGGGAGACAGATACGCAGTATTTT
14,TRBV27,TRBJ2-2,few,TRBD1,CASRGTGNAGELFF,TGTGCCAGCAGGGGGACAGGGAACGCCGGGGAGCTGTTTTTT
16,TRBV19,TRBJ2-2,NA,TRBD1,CASSILDRGNTGELFF,TGTGCCAGTAGTATCCTCGACAGGGGTAACACCGGGGAGCTGTTTTTT
16,TRBV7-9,TRBJ2-3,NA,TRBD1,CASSLAWTGGTDTQYF,TGTGCCAGCAGCTTAGCTTGGACAGGGGGAACAGATACGCAGTATTTT
12,TRBV20-1,TRBJ1-4,NA,TRBD1,CSAVDRGEKLFF,TGCAGTGCTGTGGACAGGGGTGAAAAACTGTTTTTT
15,TRBV12-3/TRBV12-4,TRBJ1-5,few,TRBD1,CASSFSRQGYQPQHF,TGTGCCAGCAGTTTTAGTCGACAGGGCTATCAGCCCCAGCATTTT
14,TRBV7-3,TRBJ2-7,NA,TRBD1,CASSQTGTGVEQYF,TGTGCCAGCAGCCAAACCGGGACAGGGGTCGAGCAGTACTTC
14,TRBV6-5,TRBJ1-6,NA,NA,CASSYGPANSPLHF,TGTGCCAGCAGTTACGGGCCAGCTAATTCACCCCTCCACTTT
10,TRBV28,TRBJ1-4,few,TRBD1,CASSGGKLFF,TGTGCCAGTTCAGGGGGAAAACTGTTTTTT
14,TRBV20-1,TRBJ2-7,few,TRBD1,CSARPGTGGREQYF,TGCAGTGCGCGTCCCGGGACAGGGGGCCGAGAGCAGTACTTC
14,TRBV19,TRBJ2-5,few,NA,CASSIVAGQETQYF,TGTGCCAGTAGTATAGTGGCAGGTCAAGAGACCCAGTACTTC
15,TRBV5-1,TRBJ2-3,few,TRBD2,CASSLVLASPDTQYF,TGCGCCAGCAGCTTGGTACTAGCGAGCCCAGATACGCAGTATTTT
15,TRBV7-2,TRBJ1-4,NA,NA,CASSPSGDLVEKLFF,TGTGCCAGCAGCCCCTCAGGGGATCTGGTCGAAAAACTGTTTTTT
13,TRBV2,TRBJ2-5,few,NA,CASRRGSQETQYF,TGTGCCAGCAGGAGGGGATCCCAAGAGACCCAGTACTTC
15,TRBV4-1,TRBJ1-5,few,NA,CASSQEGYSNQPQHF,TGCGCCAGCAGCCAAGAGGGGTATAGCAATCAGCCCCAGCATTTT
11,TRBV29-1,TRBJ1-1,NA,TRBD1,CSVGDSTEAFF,TGCAGCGTGGGGGACAGCACTGAAGCTTTCTTT
14,TRBV12-3/TRBV12-4,TRBJ1-5,few,NA,CASSLKGSNQPQHF,TGTGCCAGCAGTCTCAAGGGGAGCAATCAGCCCCAGCATTTT
18,TRBV6-6,TRBJ1-1,NA,NA,CASSPQLGQGSLNTEAFF,TGTGCCAGCAGTCCTCAGTTGGGTCAGGGGAGTTTGAACACTGAAGCTTTCTTT
13,TRBV12-3/TRBV12-4,TRBJ2-1,NA,TRBD1,CASNRGTPNEQFF,TGTGCCAGCAACAGGGGTACCCCGAATGAGCAGTTCTTC
15,TRBV7-2,TRBJ1-4,NA,NA,CASSLPGVLQEKLFF,TGTGCCAGCAGCTTACCCGGAGTTCTCCAAGAAAAACTGTTTTTT
13,TRBV14,TRBJ2-2,few,NA,CASSREVTGELFF,TGTGCCAGCAGCCGAGAGGTTACCGGGGAGCTGTTTTTT
15,TRBV29-1,TRBJ2-3,NA,TRBD1,CSVEGGGQGPDTQYF,TGCAGCGTTGAAGGAGGTGGACAGGGCCCAGATACGCAGTATTTT
13,TRBV6-5,TRBJ1-1,few,NA,CASGNRENTEAFF,TGTGCCAGCGGGAACAGGGAGAACACTGAAGCTTTCTTT
16,TRBV5-6,TRBJ2-1,NA,NA,CASSSSRVGSLNEQFF,TGTGCCAGCAGCTCCTCGAGGGTAGGCAGTCTGAATGAGCAGTTCTTC
14,TRBV5-1,TRBJ2-2,NA,NA,CASSLGQDPGELFF,TGCGCCAGCAGCTTGGGACAGGATCCCGGGGAGCTGTTTTTT
14,TRBV3-1,TRBJ1-1,few,NA,CASSPSGSNTEAFF,TGTGCCAGCAGCCCCAGCGGTAGTAACACTGAAGCTTTCTTT
13,TRBV20-1,TRBJ1-5,once,NA,CSAAQDSNQPQHF,TGCAGTGCGGCGCAAGATAGCAATCAGCCCCAGCATTTT
14,TRBV5-1,TRBJ2-7,few,NA,CASSRTGLVDEQYF,TGCGCCAGCAGCCGTACAGGGCTCGTAGACGAGCAGTACTTC
16,TRBV4-2,TRBJ2-3,NA,NA,CASSQGAGSFTDTQYF,TGTGCCAGCAGCCAAGGGGCGGGGTCCTTCACAGATACGCAGTATTTT
15,TRBV4-3,TRBJ2-3,NA,NA,CASSQDEVSTDTQYF,TGCGCCAGCAGCCAAGATGAGGTCAGCACAGATACGCAGTATTTT
17,TRBV7-9,TRBJ1-3,few,NA,CASSLAESRFSGNTIYF,TGTGCCAGCAGCTTAGCCGAGAGCCGATTCTCTGGAAACACCATATATTTT
15,TRBV5-1,TRBJ2-7,NA,TRBD1,CASSSGQETSYEQYF,TGCGCCAGCAGCTCCGGACAGGAGACCTCCTACGAGCAGTACTTC
14,TRBV28,TRBJ1-1,NA,NA,CASISRRMNTEAFF,TGTGCCAGCATATCTAGGCGCATGAACACTGAAGCTTTCTTT
16,TRBV12-3/TRBV12-4,TRBJ1-2,NA,TRBD1,CASSLEGWGQVNGYTF,TGTGCCAGCAGTTTAGAGGGTTGGGGACAGGTTAATGGCTACACCTTC
14,TRBV12-3/TRBV12-4,TRBJ2-4,few,NA,CASSLDPAKNIQYF,TGTGCCAGCAGTTTGGATCCGGCCAAAAACATTCAGTACTTC
14,TRBV5-1,TRBJ2-5,NA,NA,CASHVPGQQETQYF,TGCGCCAGTCACGTACCCGGCCAGCAAGAGACCCAGTACTTC
11,TRBV20-1,TRBJ2-4,NA,NA,CSAWGVNIQYF,TGCAGTGCTTGGGGGGTAAACATTCAGTACTTC
15,TRBV4-3,TRBJ2-7,NA,NA,CASSQDHLFSYEQYF,TGCGCCAGCAGCCAAGATCACTTGTTCTCCTACGAGCAGTACTTC
15,TRBV12-3/TRBV12-4,TRBJ2-1,many,TRBD2,CASTQTSGPYNEQFF,TGTGCCAGCACCCAGACTAGCGGACCCTACAATGAGCAGTTCTTC
14,TRBV18,TRBJ1-2,NA,NA,CASSPEGSNYGYTF,TGTGCCAGCTCACCGGAGGGTTCTAACTATGGCTACACCTTC